The clone carrying this T cell receptor (beta chain) was seen a handful of times. As for time point: pre-sensitization, week 0. The treatment here: therapeutic diphenylcyclopropenone sensitization with weekly scalp DPC. The data stem from a study of human T cells and chemical hapten exposure. About the study: Throughout a study of about 24 weeks, patients underwent weekly scalp administration of diphenylcyclopropenone doses.

V was pared by 2 bases and J by 1 base, with 11 bases between. The CDR3 runs to 16 residues. The V gene's germline CDR1 is SGHTA and CDR2 FQGNSA. MiXCR, applied by TCRdb to the RACE reads, yields one record per CDR3 protein. The table records about 51,000 distinct CDR3 sequences, around a tenth of them present only once. The input for sequencing was whole blood, taken in connection with sensitization to the hapten diphenylcyclopropenone (DPC). The J gene is TRBJ2-2, the V gene TRBV7-2; perhaps TRBD2 as D (6 bases). The origin of this receptor is a woman aged 35 to 49 with alopecia areata. Some clones in this sample may be carry-over from other donors' samples. The chain's CDR3 is CASSLTGGLNTGELFF. In nucleotides, the CDR3 is TGTGCCAGCAGCTTAACCGGGGGACTGAACACCGGGGAGCTGTTTTTT.